This T cell receptor beta chain appears in the sequencing data of a study of vaccination and CD4 T cells after COVID-19. Comment on this clonotype: Its antigen is as yet unknown.

Trimming at V came to 5 bases and at J to 9 bases, leaving 9 bases not matched to a gene. Germline values: CDR1 MNHNS, CDR2 SASEGT. The CDR3 spans 15 residues. The Oncomine TCR Beta short-read assay sequenced DNA from cultured CD4+ T cells. Cultures of CD4+ T cells served as the source for extracting genomic DNA. TCRdb independently ran MiXCR on the PCR reads; one entry per CDR3 protein. Altogether over 10,000 distinct CDR3 sequences are present, approximately 63% being singletons, with the ten largest covering 11%. The treatment: approximately nine-day PBMC culture with coronavirus spike peptide pools or control peptides (ViraFEST assay).

This TCR was sampled from a human donor who had recovered from COVID-19. The sequencing input was CD4+ T cells from blood, cultured in vitro. The chain carries TRBV6-1 and TRBJ2-1; 11 bases are shared with TRBD2. The CDR3 is CASSHIAGGPTEQFF. The CDR3 DNA is TGTGCCAGCAGTCATATAGCGGGAGGGCCGACTGAGCAGTTCTTC.